The clone carrying this TCR beta chain appeared many times. This sample stems from a study of human T cells and chemical hapten exposure. Per the germline V gene, CDR1 is DFQATT and CDR2 is SNEGSKA (reference sequence). Trimming left V 8 bases short and J 5 bases short, with 22 bases between. This CDR3 is 15 amino acids long. TCRdb processed the RACE reads anew with MiXCR; each CDR3 protein has one entry. The sample shows around 110,000 distinct CDR3 sequences, around an eighth of them seen only once. Time point here: patch test 1, 2 weeks after DPC sensitization. Specified treatment: therapeutic diphenylcyclopropenone sensitization with weekly scalp DPC.

The V gene is TRBV20-1, the J gene TRBJ1-5; D possibly corresponds to TRBD1 (6 bases). The receptor comes from a woman between 50 and 59 years old with alopecia areata. Some clones in this sample may be carry-over from other donors' samples. This specimen was whole blood, taken in connection with sensitization to the hapten diphenylcyclopropenone (DPC). As DNA, the CDR3 is TGCAGTACCACCCCCCCGAGGGGGATATATCAGCCCCAGCATTTT. Encoded protein: CSTTPPRGIYQPQHF.